This T cell receptor (beta chain) was documented in a study of T cells in Graves' hyperthyroidism and ophthalmopathy. Each person with ophthalmopathy scored at least 3 on the Clinical Activity Score, reached NOSPECS grade 4 or higher, and had been ill under 3 months. The study excluded patients with uncontrolled infection, other autoimmune disease, pregnancy or lactation. Diagnosis relied on clinical symptoms, serum thyroxine and TRAb, thyroid ultrasound and orbital computed tomography. Extraction of PBMCs used 9 to 10 ml of fresh peripheral blood. V dropped 0 bases and J dropped 8 bases, with 11 bases sitting between them. The CDR3 extends over 13 amino acids. CDR1 and CDR2 from the germline V gene are SGHRS and YFSETQ. Amplification of TCR beta CDR3 regions was performed using RNA transcripts as template. Carried out on the TCR CDR3, a first-round RT-PCR used the HTBI primer set. Via MiXCR, TCRdb re-called the multiplex PCR reads, giving one row per CDR3 protein. In the table there are fewer than 750,000 distinct CDR3 sequences, approximately 15% of which are singletons.

Sequencing was done on a sample of blood. J is TRBJ1-2 and V is TRBV5-1, with D hard to call. The sequence derives from a woman in her forties or fifties with Graves' ophthalmopathy. The CDR3 region has the DNA TGCGCCAGCAGCTTGGGAGACATGGGGGGCTACACCTTC. Translation gives CASSLGDMGGYTF.